The source of this TCR beta chain is a study of T cells in Graves' hyperthyroidism and ophthalmopathy (dated by TCRdb to 2018 to 2020). Context from the whole study: Peripheral blood samples were taken at initial diagnosis, before any treatment was given. Thyroid tissue and blood T-cell repertoires from several Graves' hyperthyroidism patients were also compared in the study. TCR V-J signatures able to tell the groups apart were searched for in a discovery cohort of 90 to 100 patients, of whom more than 40 had Graves' ophthalmopathy and some 60 had stable Graves' hyperthyroidism. According to the paper, TCR Vbeta CDR3 sequencing was carried out on more than 120 peripheral blood samples, which came from more than 40 ophthalmopathy, some 73 hyperthyroidism and approximately 17 progressor patients. The 100 discovery patients were randomly split 7:3 into training and test sets. Whether ophthalmopathy could be predicted prospectively was tested in an independent validation cohort made up of 18 to 20 hyperthyroidism patients plus 17 patients who later progressed to ophthalmopathy. After blood sampling, hyperthyroidism patients were treated with methimazole at a starting dose of 30 mg daily, and ophthalmopathy patients were treated with high-dose intravenous methylprednisolone.

Amplification of TCR beta CDR3 regions was carried out from RNA transcripts. The TCR CDR3 was subjected to a first round of RT-PCR using the HTBI primer set and the Qiagen OneStep RT-PCR kit. Libraries were constructed in a second round of multiplex PCR, after which size selection and purification were performed. The libraries were sequenced on an Illumina HiSeq2000 using paired-end 100 bp reads. Concerning the study's data processing: Raw data were processed with SOAPnuke, discarding reads with adapters, uncalled bases, mean Phred below 15, or no exact constant-primer or identifier match. COPE v1.2.5 was used to merge the high-quality paired reads, and each unique nucleotide sequence was defined as a clonotype. Clonotypes were aligned to IMGT TRBV, TRBD and TRBJ reference segments using MiTCR v1.1. The analysis included only V-J combinations with a frequency above 0.0001, which together covered more than 99% of the repertoires. A TCS score was defined as the ratio of F50 (clonal expansion) to E x V (chaos), with BLOSUM62-based TCRdist applied between CDR3 peptides within each V-J. Welch's t-statistics and random forest reduced 514 V-J features to 13, which were used in a naive Bayes classifier (R e1071). Starting from the raw public reads, TCRdb applied fastp trimming at Q25, assembled clones with MiXCR and retained in-frame beta chains. Duplicate CDR3 protein sequences are folded into a single record with the most common DNA and genes. The V and J calls and clone size come from TCRdb's table, not from the authors' own analysis. The sample includes more than 450,000 distinct CDR3 sequences, with nearly 20% observed a single time. 40% to 50% of the sample lies in the top ten.

Ophthalmopathy patients had moderately to severely active disease, with a Clinical Activity Score of 3 or more, a NOSPECS grade of 4 or more, and a disease duration of less than 3 months. The study excluded patients with uncontrolled infections, other autoimmune diseases, pregnancy or lactation. Diagnoses were established on the basis of clinical symptoms, serum thyroxine and TRAb, thyroid ultrasound, and orbital computed tomography. PBMCs were separated from 10 ml of fresh peripheral blood using Ficoll-Paque density gradient centrifugation. Total RNA was extracted with Trizol reagent, and quality was checked on an Agilent 2100 Bioanalyzer. This clonotype has only one observation. Its specific antigen is unknown. Base qualities are not at hand, and no much larger clone is one base apart. A solitary read yields weak support. The study at large found these results: Sample size was not statistically predetermined, and investigators were not blinded to group allocation. Most expanded thyroid clonotypes (frequency above 0.001) were also detected in blood, a finding suggesting that blood repertoires may reflect thyroid immune responses. In validation, the model predicted progression to ophthalmopathy a median of about 6 months before onset, with approximately 70% sensitivity and roughly 72% specificity. A model built on a 13 V-J signature distinguished ophthalmopathy from stable hyperthyroidism, reaching about 88% sensitivity and 81.08% specificity in cross-validation and 80%/75% in testing.

The sequenced material came from blood. This receptor was identified in a man in his forties with Graves' ophthalmopathy.

Here the CDR3 is given as CASSSQGVNQPQHF. The nucleotide sequence reads as follows: TGTGCCAGCAGTTCCCAGGGAGTCAATCAGCCCCAGCATTTT. This receptor chain uses TRBV12-3 or TRBV12-4 and TRBJ1-5; a tentative D match to TRBD1 spans 5 bases. The CDR3 sequence holds 14 residues, the cysteine and phenylalanine included. Left in the record is the CDR3 DNA by itself, 42 bases read in frame from the first base. V loses 4 bases, J loses 3 bases, and the germline ends lie 10 bases apart.